The 16 T cell receptor beta chains reported below all come from one sample, sequenced in a study of cytomegalovirus exposure and HLA in healthy donors. Assay: immunoSEQ multiplex PCR; the TCRdb copy retains only in-frame clones and omits some. Among 100,000 to 150,000 clones, approximately 95% were seen once, and the ten largest hold 1.5% to 2%. Input material: PBMCs. The receptors originated from a man between 18 and 29 years old in good health and CMV-seronegative.

In DNA, the CDR3 is TGTGCCAGCTCACCCAGAGGCTCTGCCTACGAGCAGTACTTC. Amino acids: CASSPRGSAYEQYF. The chain links TRBV18 to TRBJ2-7; no reliable D call. Trimming shortened V by 3 bases and J by 2 bases, and 11 bases separated the two germline ends. Germline CDR1 KGHSH, CDR2 LQKENI. The CDR3 loop spans 14 amino acids.

The chain links TRBV7-2 to TRBJ1-4, with TRBD1 as a possible D gene (5 bases). The germline V gene has CDR1 SGHTA and CDR2 FQGNSA. Between the trimmed V and J ends, which lost 1 base and 10 bases, there was a span of 10 bases. This CDR3 contains 13 residues. CDR3 nucleotide sequence: TGTGCCAGCAGCTTAGGGCAGGGAACAAAACTGTTTTTT. This encodes CASSLGQGTKLFF.

This chain connects TRBV29-1 to TRBJ1-1, with D uncertain. The germline V gene has CDR1 SQVTM and CDR2 ANQGSEA. The CDR3 is 10 amino acids. Trimming left V 4 bases short and J 5 bases short, with 5 bases between. DNA of the CDR3: TGCAGCGTTGGCGGAACTGAAGCTTTCTTT. Translated, it gives CSVGGTEAFF.

On this clone itself: The same CDR3 also results from other DNA sequences found in this sample. The CDR3 here is CASSQDLGQGYEQYF. The CDR3 nucleotides are TGCGCCAGCAGCCAAGATCTCGGGCAGGGCTACGAGCAGTACTTC. The chain uses TRBV4-3 and TRBJ2-7, with a tentative D call TRBD1 (5 bases). The germline CDR1 and CDR2 sequences are LGHNA and YSLEER. The CDR3 runs to 15 residues. V dropped 0 bases and J dropped 3 bases, with 12 bases sitting between them.

The CDR3, as DNA: TGTGCCAGCAGCTTGGTCCCGTACGAGCAGTACTTC. Encoded protein: CASSLVPYEQYF. The gene calls are TRBV5-8 and TRBJ2-7; D not resolved. Deletions cut 0 bases from V and 4 bases from J, with 5 bases between. CDR1 SGHTS and CDR2 YDEGEE come from the germline V gene. This CDR3 contains 12 residues.

This CDR3 reads CASSPGHEAFF. CDR3 DNA: TGTGCCAGCAGCCCCGGACATGAAGCTTTCTTT. The chain joins TRBV7-9 to TRBJ1-1, with TRBD1 as a possible D gene (5 bases). From germline, CDR1 is SEHNR and CDR2 FQNEAQ (reference sequence). The CDR3 consists of 11 residues. Trimming took 5 bases from V and 7 from J, leaving 8 bases between them. The variable domain in full, with the rest retrieved from reference TRBV7-9 and TRBJ1-1, is DTGVSQNPRHKITKRGQNVTFRCDPISEHNRLYWYRQTLGQGPEFLTYFQNEAQLEKSRLLSDRFSAERPKGSFSTLEIQRTEQGDSAMYLCASSPGHEAFFGQGTRLTVV.

V gene TRBV15 combines with J gene TRBJ2-7, with TRBD1 matching over 9 bases. In germline, CDR1 is LNHNV, CDR2 YYDKDF (reference sequence). V shed 1 base and J 5 bases; nucleotides not matched to a gene: 9. This CDR3 comprises 16 residues. CDR3 sequence reads: CATSRGTGQGAHEQYF. CDR3 coding DNA: TGTGCCACCAGCAGAGGGACGGGACAGGGAGCCCACGAGCAGTACTTC.

This sequence joins TRBV19 and TRBJ1-1, with 7 bases that match TRBD1. The V segment lost 7 bases and the J segment 0 bases; nucleotides outside the gene matches: 5. CDR3 length: 14 residues. In germline, CDR1 is LNHDA, CDR2 SQIVND (reference sequence). The CDR3 bases are TGTGCCAGTATGCAGACAGGGATGAACACTGAAGCTTTCTTT. Protein sequence: CASMQTGMNTEAFF.

The chain carries TRBV5-4 and TRBJ1-1, with 7 bases identical to TRBD1. With 2 bases clipped from V and 11 bases from J, the junction kept 12 bases outside the gene matches. Germline CDR1 SGHNT, CDR2 YYREEE (reference sequence). The CDR3 is made up of 14 amino acids. The CDR3 DNA reads TGTGCCAGCAGCTTCCGAGGGGGCGTTCACTTGGCTTTCTTT. Translation gives CASSFRGGVHLAFF.

This chain uses TRBV18 with TRBJ2-1, with D possibly being TRBD2 (6 bases). Germline V gives CDR1 KGHSH, CDR2 LQKENI. The germline V and J ends were trimmed by 3 bases and 9 bases, with 15 bases remaining between them. The CDR3 totals 14 residues. In DNA form, the CDR3 reads TGTGCCAGCTCACCGCGGGGTAGGGGCCCTGAGCAGTTCTTC. Translated: CASSPRGRGPEQFF.

As to this clone: At one end, the junction sequence differs from germline, possibly due to a read error. The rearrangement uses TRBV14 and TRBJ1-3; the D is unclear. Germline CDR1 SGHDN, CDR2 FVKESK. This CDR3 region has 13 residues. The CDR3 loop reads CASTQWGENTIYF. DNA of the CDR3: TGTGCCAGCACCCAATGGGGAGAGAACACCATATATTTT.

The V gene is TRBV5-4, the J gene TRBJ2-1; possible D gene TRBD2, 6 bases. CDR3 length: 15 amino acids. The germline V gene encodes CDR1 SGHNT and CDR2 YYREEE (reference sequence). The ends were cut back, 0 bases at V and 0 bases at J, with 7 bases in the middle. CDR3 sequence (DNA): TGTGCCAGCAGCTTGGGCGGGAACTCCTACAATGAGCAGTTCTTC. Translated, it gives CASSLGGNSYNEQFF.

The V call is TRBV19, the J call TRBJ1-2, with 8 bases lining up with TRBD1. The CDR3 covers 15 residues. Germline V gene sequence: CDR1 LNHDA, CDR2 SQIVND (reference sequence). Trimming removed 3 bases from V and 2 bases from J; junction bases left unmatched: 5. The CDR3 loop is CASSMGTGLNYGYTF. In DNA, the CDR3 is TGTGCCAGTAGTATGGGGACAGGACTAAACTATGGCTACACCTTC. Looking up the rest from reference TRBV19 and TRBJ1-2 gives the full variable domain: DGGITQSPKYLFRKEGQNVTLSCEQNLNHDAMYWYRQDPGQGLRLIYYSQIVNDFQKGDIAEGYSVSREKKESFPLTVTSAQKNPTAFYLCASSMGTGLNYGYTFGSGTRLTVV.

The chain has TRBV4-1 and TRBJ2-7; 10 bases fit TRBD2. Germline lookup yields CDR1 MGHRA and CDR2 YSYEKL. The CDR3 length is 17 residues. The junction had 10 bases not matched to a gene; V was cut back by 0 bases and J by 5 bases. The CDR3 region is CASSQDYLSGRVHEQYF. The CDR3 nucleotides read TGCGCCAGCAGCCAAGATTATTTGAGCGGGAGGGTCCACGAGCAGTACTTC.

This chain uses TRBV11-2 with TRBJ2-3; D unclear. The V gene lost 3 bases and the J gene lost 2 bases, with 6 bases spanning the gap. The CDR3 has 13 residues. Per the germline V gene, CDR1 is SGHAT and CDR2 is FQNNGV. CDR3 DNA: TGTGCCAGCAGCTTCCTCCCCACAGATACGCAGTATTTT. It is translated as CASSFLPTDTQYF.

This clone turned up a few times. The chain carries TRBV14 and TRBJ2-2; a weak D match, TRBD2 (6 bases). The CDR3 has 13 amino acids. Germline CDR1 and CDR2: SGHDN and FVKESK. Trimming shortened V by 0 bases and J by 7 bases, and 6 bases separated the two germline ends. This CDR3 is CASSQEGGGELFF. In nucleotides, the CDR3 is TGTGCCAGCAGCCAAGAGGGAGGCGGGGAGCTGTTTTTT.